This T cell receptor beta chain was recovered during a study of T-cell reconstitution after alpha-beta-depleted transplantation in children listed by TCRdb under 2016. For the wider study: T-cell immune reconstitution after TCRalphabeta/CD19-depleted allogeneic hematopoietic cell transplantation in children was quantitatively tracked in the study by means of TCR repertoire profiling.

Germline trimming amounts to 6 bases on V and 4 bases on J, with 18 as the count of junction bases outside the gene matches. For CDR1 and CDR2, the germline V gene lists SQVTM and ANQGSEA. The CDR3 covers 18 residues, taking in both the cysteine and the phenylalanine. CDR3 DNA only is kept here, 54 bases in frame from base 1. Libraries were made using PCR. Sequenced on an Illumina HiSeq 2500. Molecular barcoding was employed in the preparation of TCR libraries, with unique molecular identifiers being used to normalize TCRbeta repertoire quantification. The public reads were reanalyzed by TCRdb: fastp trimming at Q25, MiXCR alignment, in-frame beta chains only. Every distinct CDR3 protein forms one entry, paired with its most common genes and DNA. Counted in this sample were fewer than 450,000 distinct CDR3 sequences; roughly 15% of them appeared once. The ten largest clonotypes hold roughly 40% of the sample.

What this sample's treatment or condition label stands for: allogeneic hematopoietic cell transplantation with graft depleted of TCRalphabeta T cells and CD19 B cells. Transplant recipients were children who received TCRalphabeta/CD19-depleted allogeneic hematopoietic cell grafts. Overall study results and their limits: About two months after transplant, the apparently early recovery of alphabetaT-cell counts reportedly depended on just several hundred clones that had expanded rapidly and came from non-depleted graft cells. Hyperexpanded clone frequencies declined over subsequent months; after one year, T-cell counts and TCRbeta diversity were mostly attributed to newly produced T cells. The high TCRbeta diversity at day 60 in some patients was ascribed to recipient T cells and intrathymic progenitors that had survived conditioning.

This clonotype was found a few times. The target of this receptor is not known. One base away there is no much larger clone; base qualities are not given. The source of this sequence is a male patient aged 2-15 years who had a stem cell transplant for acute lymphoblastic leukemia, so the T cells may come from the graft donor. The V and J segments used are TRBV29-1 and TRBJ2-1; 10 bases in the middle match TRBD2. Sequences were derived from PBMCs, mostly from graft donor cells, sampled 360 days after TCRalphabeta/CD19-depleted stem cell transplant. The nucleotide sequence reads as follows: TGCAGCGTAATCGGTCTAGCGGGAGCGGGAGGAGATTACAATGAGCAGTTCTTC. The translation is CSVIGLAGAGGDYNEQFF.